This TCR beta chain was captured by sequencing in a study of T cells in Graves' hyperthyroidism and ophthalmopathy. Study conclusions and caveats: The model identified upcoming ophthalmopathy a median approximately 6.4 months ahead of onset.

TCR beta CDR3 region amplification was performed from RNA transcripts. When the TCR CDR3 underwent first-round RT-PCR, the HTBI primer set was used. TCRdb re-analysed the multiplex PCR reads in MiXCR, keeping a single row per CDR3 protein. The sample has about 400,000 distinct CDR3 sequences; roughly 15% are singletons. Calling Graves' hyperthyroidism stable meant ophthalmopathy did not progress within 18 months. Hyperthyroidism patients were newly diagnosed, had disease duration under 2 months, and were aged 18 to 65 years. Lactation, pregnancy, other autoimmune disease or uncontrolled infection led to exclusion of patients. The CDR3 covers 18 residues. The trim removed 1 base at V and 8 bases at J, leaving 17 bases unmatched. Germline-derived CDR1 and CDR2 are SGHVS and FNYEAQ. This clonotype was observed at least ten times. Its antigen is still unknown.

V is TRBV7-6 and J is TRBJ1-1; the match to TRBD1 covers 9 bases. The clonotype was recovered from a woman aged 18-29 years with Graves' hyperthyroidism. Material for sequencing was blood. CDR3 protein: CASSLEGAHRDRVMEAFF. In DNA form, the CDR3 reads TGTGCCAGCAGCTTAGAAGGGGCGCATCGGGACAGGGTAATGGAAGCTTTCTTT.